This T cell receptor beta chain was recorded in a study of cytomegalovirus exposure and HLA in healthy donors. General study points: In an earlier analysis, in under 700 donors, most V segments appeared productive either ~87% or ~30% of the time. Later findings reportedly placed an Asian-associated ancestry cluster below the roughly 660-donor mean for N-insertions.

The germline V gene encodes CDR1 MNHNS and CDR2 SASEGT. Trimming cost V 4 bases and J 0 bases, with 14 bases left between them. The CDR3 sequence is 16 residues long. PCR was performed using 60 Vbeta and 13 Jbeta primers. Per the original data handling: Unique TCR beta chains totaled roughly 81 million in a later count, with some 10 million of them shared. Here immunoSEQ multiplex PCR was the method, and the copy in TCRdb shows in-frame clones only, minus some. Clone size and V and J calls were adopted from that table, with D and trimming inferred from the DNA. The sample has some 86,000 clones, 70% to 80% seen once. A remark on this clone: What it recognizes is unknown.

This sequence joins TRBV6-1 and TRBJ2-3; D may be TRBD1 (6 bases). Sequences were obtained from PBMCs. This clonotype was sampled from a woman in her 40s in good health and CMV-seropositive. CDR3 amino acids: CASSVGQFSSTDTQYF. CDR3 nucleotides: TGTGCCAGCAGTGTAGGACAGTTTTCTAGCACAGATACGCAGTATTTT.